Included here is one T cell receptor (beta chain) sequence, with context. Its antigen is unidentified. These data are taken from a study of T cells in Graves' hyperthyroidism and ophthalmopathy. Study at large: Before any treatment, at initial diagnosis, peripheral blood was collected.

Study-level results: The model made its ophthalmopathy prediction, and onset followed a median approximately six months later.

TCR beta CDR3 sequences were amplified from RNA transcripts. The TCR CDR3 was amplified in a first-round RT-PCR using the HTBI primer set. TCRdb passed the multiplex PCR reads through MiXCR, listing each CDR3 protein once. Counted here are 600,000 to 750,000 distinct CDR3 sequences, 15% to 20% occurring once; the ten biggest clones make up roughly a sixth. The CDR3 runs 14 residues. The V end was cut by 0 bases, the J end by 1 base, with 7 bases between. CDR1 is SGDLS, CDR2 YYNGEE, per germline. Pregnant or lactating patients were excluded, as were those with uncontrolled infection or other autoimmune disease.

Sequenced: blood. The chain has TRBV9 and TRBJ2-5, with D possibly being TRBD1 or TRBD2 (5 bases each). This receptor was obtained from a man aged 50 to 60 with Graves' hyperthyroidism. The CDR3 sequence: CASSVAGGQETQYF. The DNA of the CDR3 is TGTGCCAGCAGCGTAGCTGGGGGCCAAGAGACCCAGTACTTC.